This is a list of T cell receptor beta chains from one sample in a study of blood T cell repertoires in COVID-19. Produced via immunoSEQ multiplex PCR; TCRdb's table is partial and in-frame only. The sample carries over 150,000 clones, roughly 87% recorded once. The specimen sequenced was PBMCs or T cells enriched from blood (not recorded which). The receptors derive from a woman aged 45-60 years who had recovered from COVID-19. CDR3s include the opening cysteine and the closing phenylalanine or tryptophan. Each record gives: D gene, clone size, J gene, V gene, CDR3 DNA, CDR3 protein. A D gene is named only where the DNA matches it firmly. Clone size is given for some rows only: seen once, a few or many times, or a class if the clone is expanded.

d_gene: .; abundance: .; j_gene: TRBJ1-2; v_gene: TRBV7-9; CDR3nt: TGTGCCAGCAGCTTAGATCGGGTGGAGGCAGTCGGTGGCTACACCTTC; CDR3aa: CASSLDRVEAVGGYTF
d_gene: .; abundance: .; j_gene: TRBJ1-5; v_gene: TRBV23-1; CDR3nt: TGCGCCAGCAGTCAATACCGGCAGCGGAAATATCAGCCCCAGCATTTT; CDR3aa: CASSQYRQRKYQPQHF
d_gene: .; abundance: .; j_gene: TRBJ1-5; v_gene: TRBV15; CDR3nt: TGTGCCACCAGCAGAGATGGGGGAGGGGGATCGAGGAATCAGCCCCAGCATTTT; CDR3aa: CATSRDGGGGSRNQPQHF
d_gene: TRBD1; abundance: .; j_gene: TRBJ2-1; v_gene: TRBV27; CDR3nt: TGTGCCAGCAGTTTGCGAGGGGGCGCTTACAATGAGCAGTTCTTC; CDR3aa: CASSLRGGAYNEQFF
d_gene: TRBD1; abundance: .; j_gene: TRBJ2-5; v_gene: TRBV28; CDR3nt: TGTGCCAGCAGTTTACAGGGGGAAGAGACCCAGTACTTC; CDR3aa: CASSLQGEETQYF
d_gene: .; abundance: .; j_gene: TRBJ1-3; v_gene: TRBV19; CDR3nt: TGTGCCAGTAGTATACCAGGCTCTGGAAACACCATATATTTT; CDR3aa: CASSIPGSGNTIYF
d_gene: TRBD1; abundance: once; j_gene: TRBJ1-2; v_gene: TRBV19; CDR3nt: TGTGCCAGTAGCAAGGGGGACAGGGTCTATGGCTACACCTTC; CDR3aa: CASSKGDRVYGYTF
d_gene: .; abundance: .; j_gene: TRBJ2-7; v_gene: TRBV7-9; CDR3nt: TGTGCCAGCAGCTTAGACGGGTCCCACGAGCAGTACTTC; CDR3aa: CASSLDGSHEQYF
d_gene: TRBD2; abundance: .; j_gene: TRBJ2-3; v_gene: TRBV20-1; CDR3nt: TGCAGTGCTAGTGGCCTAGCGGGAGGAGTCAGCACAGATACGCAGTATTTT; CDR3aa: CSASGLAGGVSTDTQYF
d_gene: .; abundance: few; j_gene: TRBJ2-7; v_gene: TRBV9; CDR3nt: TGTGCCAGCGGGGACAATCGAGAGCAGTACTTC; CDR3aa: CASGDNREQYF
d_gene: TRBD2; abundance: .; j_gene: TRBJ2-7; v_gene: TRBV5-1; CDR3nt: TGCGCCAGCAGTCCCGGTTTTTCTAGCGGGAGGGACGAGCAGTACTTC; CDR3aa: CASSPGFSSGRDEQYF
d_gene: .; abundance: .; j_gene: TRBJ2-1; v_gene: TRBV29-1; CDR3nt: TGCAGCGTTGAACAGGCTAATGAGCAGTTCTTC; CDR3aa: CSVEQANEQFF
d_gene: TRBD2; abundance: .; j_gene: TRBJ2-1; v_gene: TRBV5-6; CDR3nt: TGTGCCAGCAGGAGACGAGGGGGTCCCCCCCTAGCGGGAGTTAATGAGCAGTTCTTC; CDR3aa: CASRRRGGPPLAGVNEQFF
d_gene: .; abundance: .; j_gene: TRBJ2-1; v_gene: TRBV14; CDR3nt: TGTGCCAGCAGCCAAGATCAGCCGGGAGCCCTGATGGTGCAGTTCTTC; CDR3aa: CASSQDQPGALMVQFF
d_gene: TRBD2; abundance: .; j_gene: TRBJ2-7; v_gene: TRBV11-2; CDR3nt: TGTGCCAGCAGCGACGGACTAGCGGGAGCCGGGATCTACGAGCAGTACTTC; CDR3aa: CASSDGLAGAGIYEQYF